This T cell receptor beta chain was documented in a study of blood T cell repertoires in COVID-19. Turning to the study itself: From the United States, Italy and Spain came samples of acute and convalescent COVID-19. Nucleic acid was either cDNA or gDNA, and it came from T cells, B-cell-depleted T cells, or PBMCs.

This CDR3 has 15 residues. After removal of 2 bases from V and 9 bases from J, the junction contained 6 bases not matched to a gene. Looked up from germline, CDR1 is SGHNT and CDR2 is YYREEE (reference sequence). In the source study's methods: Researchers report that nucleated cell counts were estimated from reference gene primer amplification. The assay was immunoSEQ multiplex PCR, and TCRdb's table has in-frame clones only and misses some. V and J calls and clone size come straight from that table; D and trimming were deduced from the DNA. The sample yields about 190,000 clones, roughly four fifths seen once.

Sample: peripheral blood. The clonotype originates from a man aged 45-65 years who had recovered from COVID-19. The chain carries TRBV5-4 and TRBJ2-1; 12 bases map to TRBD2. CDR3 DNA sequence: TGTGCCAGCAGCTTCGGACTAGCGGGATTCGGTGAGCAGTTCTTC. This gives the protein CASSFGLAGFGEQFF. The whole variable domain, remainder taken from reference TRBV5-4 and TRBJ2-1, is ETGVTQSPTHLIKTRGQQVTLRCSSQSGHNTVSWYQQALGQGPQFIFQYYREEENGRGNFPPRFSGLQFPNYSSELNVNALELDDSALYLCASSFGLAGFGEQFFGPGTRLTVL.